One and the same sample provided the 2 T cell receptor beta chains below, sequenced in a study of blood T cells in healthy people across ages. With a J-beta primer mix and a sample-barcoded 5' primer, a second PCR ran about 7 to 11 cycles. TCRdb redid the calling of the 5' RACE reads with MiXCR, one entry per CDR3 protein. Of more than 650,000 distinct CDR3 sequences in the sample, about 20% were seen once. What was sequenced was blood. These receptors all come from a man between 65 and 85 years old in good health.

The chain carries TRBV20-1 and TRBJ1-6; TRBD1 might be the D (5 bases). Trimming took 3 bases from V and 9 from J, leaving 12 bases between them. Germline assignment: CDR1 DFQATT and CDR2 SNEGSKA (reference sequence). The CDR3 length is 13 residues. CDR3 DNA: TGCAGTGCTAGTGGGTCAGGGAGTTCACCCCTCCACTTT. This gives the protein CSASGSGSSPLHF.

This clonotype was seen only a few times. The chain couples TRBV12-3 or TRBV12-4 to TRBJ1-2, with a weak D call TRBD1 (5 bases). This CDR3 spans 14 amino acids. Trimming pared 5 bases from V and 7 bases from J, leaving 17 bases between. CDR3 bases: TGTGCCAGCAGTCCAGGGAGAGGTGTCGGTGGCTACACCTTC. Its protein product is CASSPGRGVGGYTF.